This TCR beta chain was captured by sequencing in a study of blood T cells in healthy people across ages. Regarding the study as a whole: Long-lived donors had more naive CD4+ cells and higher diversity than aged donors. A strong correlation between TCR beta diversity and naive T cell percentage was seen. Per-million-T-cell TCR beta diversity fell roughly linearly with age.

Sample-barcoded 5' priming and a J-beta primer mix drove a second PCR of about 7 to 12 cycles. TCRdb recomputed calls from the 5' RACE reads with MiXCR, one row per CDR3 protein. This sample has 1.8 million or so distinct CDR3 sequences, with 39% found just once. A minimum of 5 micrograms of total RNA was extracted per sample. Worth noting for this clonotype: The antigen is unknown.

Sequenced material: blood. The TCR was taken from a human donor in good health.

The CDR3 sequence: CASSVQGWTYEQYF. In nucleotides, the CDR3 is TGTGCCAGCAGCGTACAGGGGTGGACCTACGAGCAGTACTTC. V is TRBV12-3 or TRBV12-4 and J is TRBJ2-7, with TRBD1 matching 7 bases. V was clipped by 6 bases and J by 2 bases; unmatched bases: 7. The CDR3 consists of 14 residues.